A single sample gave rise to the 20 T cell receptor beta chains below, sequenced in a study of shared clonotypes between healthy human individuals. Assay: immunoSEQ multiplex PCR; the TCRdb copy retains only in-frame clones and omits some. The table lists about 2.2 million clones, roughly 91% of them singletons, with roughly 1.8% in the top ten. It was CD45RO-negative cells, positively selected for CCR7, that made up naive CD8 cells, with terminally differentiated effector memory CD45RA+ cells excluded. The sample consisted of naive CD8+ T cells from PBMCs. Every receptor here comes from a man aged 18-30 years in good health. Some clones in this sample may be carry-over from other donors' samples.

This chain connects TRBV12-2 to TRBJ1-5. TRBV12-2 is recorded as a pseudogene. The CDR3 loop spans 15 amino acids. The CDR3 DNA sequence: TGTGCAAGTCGCTTAGTATCCGGGGGCAATCAGCCCCAGCATTTT. Amino acids: CASRLVSGGNQPQHF.

The CDR3 DNA reads as TGTGCCAGCAGCCTCGAAGATGGGCTCCCTGGGGGTGAGCAGTTCTTC. As protein: CASSLEDGLPGGEQFF. The chain joins TRBV4-2 to TRBJ2-1; D possibly matches TRBD1 or TRBD2 (5 bases each). CDR1 and CDR2 (germline): LGHNA, YNFKEQ. The CDR3 length is 16 residues. Deletions cut 4 bases from V and 9 bases from J, with 22 bases between.

The V gene is TRBV9, the J gene TRBJ2-7; TRBD2 matches 8 bases. The trim removed 0 bases at V and 2 bases at J, leaving 4 bases unmatched. The germline gives CDR1 SGDLS, CDR2 YYNGEE. The length of the CDR3 is 15 residues. The CDR3 is CASSVASGPAYEQYF. The CDR3 region has the DNA TGTGCCAGCAGCGTAGCTAGCGGGCCAGCCTACGAGCAGTACTTC.

CDR3 bases: TGTGCCAGCAGTTTAGCCCCGCCAGGGTACGAGCAGTACTTC. This codes for CASSLAPPGYEQYF. This chain uses TRBV27 with TRBJ2-7; D is possibly TRBD1 (5 bases). Germline V gene data show CDR1 as MNHEY and CDR2 as SMNVEV (reference sequence). This CDR3 is built from 14 residues. V gave up 2 bases and J gave up 4 bases, with 12 bases separating them.

The gene calls are TRBV7-6 and TRBJ1-1; a possible D gene is TRBD1 (5 bases). V lost 1 base and J 5 bases, leaving 17 bases between the germline ends. The CDR3 covers 16 residues. Germline CDR1 reads SGHVS; CDR2 reads FNYEAQ. This CDR3 reads CASSLGPVGGRTEAFF. In DNA form, the CDR3 reads TGTGCCAGCAGCTTAGGCCCGGTTGGGGGGAGGACTGAAGCTTTCTTT.

The chain employs TRBV28 and TRBJ2-7, with D perhaps matching TRBD1 or TRBD2 (5 bases each). Trimming shortened V by 4 bases and J by 2 bases, and 12 bases separated the two germline ends. Per germline, CDR1 MDHEN and CDR2 SYDVKM. The CDR3 extends over 14 amino acids. The CDR3 sequence is CASSSTGRPYEQYF. The CDR3 coding sequence is TGTGCCAGCAGTTCCACGGGACGCCCCTACGAGCAGTACTTC.

This clone showed up just once. The chain combines TRBV7-6 with TRBJ2-7; D could derive from TRBD1 or TRBD2 (6 bases each). The V gene's germline CDR1 is SGHVS and CDR2 FNYEAQ. The V and J ends lost 6 bases and 2 bases respectively, with 20 bases between them. This CDR3 comprises 16 residues. In DNA, the CDR3 is TGTGCCAGCAGTCCACAGGACCCGGGGGCGGCCTACGAGCAGTACTTC. Its translation: CASSPQDPGAAYEQYF.

The chain combines TRBV19 with TRBJ2-5; 8 bases are a match to TRBD2. The V gene end was trimmed by 5 bases and the J gene end by 1 base; junction bases not matched to a gene: 15. The CDR3 is 18 amino acids. Per germline, CDR1 LNHDA and CDR2 SQIVND (reference sequence). CDR3 residues: CASSPREGPLPLQETQYF. CDR3 coding DNA: TGTGCCAGTAGTCCCCGGGAGGGCCCTCTTCCTCTCCAAGAGACCCAGTACTTC.

The V gene is TRBV9, the J gene TRBJ2-1, with D perhaps being TRBD1 or TRBD2 (5 bases each). CDR1 SGDLS and CDR2 YYNGEE come from the germline V gene. Between the trimmed V and J ends, which lost 0 bases and 9 bases, there was a span of 10 bases. The CDR3 is 13 residues long. The CDR3: CASSVGDDGEQFF. The CDR3 DNA follows: TGTGCCAGCAGCGTAGGGGACGACGGTGAGCAGTTCTTC.

The chain couples TRBV9 to TRBJ2-7; a possible D gene is TRBD2 (7 bases). CDR1 and CDR2 (germline): SGDLS, YYNGEE. Trimming shortened V by 4 bases and J by 0 bases, and 14 bases separated the two germline ends. The CDR3 contains 15 residues. In DNA, the CDR3 is TGTGCCAGCAGCCCTGGGGGCGGGGGCTCCTACGAGCAGTACTTC. It specifies CASSPGGGGSYEQYF.

The J gene is TRBJ1-1, the V gene TRBV9, with 7 positions matching TRBD1. The trim removed 3 bases at V and 5 bases at J, leaving 10 bases unmatched. This CDR3 comprises 15 residues. CDR1 and CDR2 (germline): SGDLS, YYNGEE. CDR3: CASSAGTVQSTEAFF. The CDR3 bases are TGTGCCAGCAGCGCCGGGACAGTCCAAAGTACTGAAGCTTTCTTT. Together with reference TRBV9 and TRBJ1-1, the CDR3 gives the full variable domain: DSGVTQTPKHLITATGQRVTLRCSPRSGDLSVYWYQQSLDQGLQFLIQYYNGEERAKGNILERFSAQQFPDLHSELNLSSLELGDSALYFCASSAGTVQSTEAFFGQGTRLTVV.

Here the CDR3 reads CASRPQGARYEQYF. The CDR3, as DNA: TGTGCCAGCAGACCACAGGGGGCACGCTACGAGCAGTACTTC. This rearrangement joins TRBV27 to TRBJ2-7; 9 nucleotides agree with TRBD1. V shed 6 bases, J shed 3 bases, and the junction held 6 bases outside the gene matches. The CDR3 is 14 residues long. Germline V gene lookup returns CDR1 MNHEY and CDR2 SMNVEV (reference sequence).

Concerning this clone itself: Other DNA sequences from this sample encode an identical CDR3 as well. The gene calls are TRBV27 and TRBJ1-4, with a tentative D call TRBD1 (6 bases). V was cut by 3 bases and J by 3 bases, with 8 bases left in between. CDR1 is MNHEY, CDR2 SMNVEV, per germline (reference sequence). CDR3 length: 14 residues. The CDR3 region has the DNA TGTGCCAGCAGTTTCAGGGGCTCTAATGAAAAACTGTTTTTT. Encoded protein: CASSFRGSNEKLFF.

Written as DNA, the CDR3 is TGTGCCAGCAGGGACGGGACCGCTGGAAACACCATATATTTT. Translation gives CASRDGTAGNTIYF. The chain has TRBV2 and TRBJ1-3; D may be TRBD1 (5 bases). V lost 6 bases and J lost 2, with 11 bases in between. CDR3 length: 14 amino acids. CDR1 SNHLY and CDR2 FYNNEI come from the germline V gene.

The rearrangement joins TRBV4-1 to TRBJ2-1, with unresolved D. In germline, CDR1 is MGHRA, CDR2 YSYEKL. This CDR3 is built from 12 residues. Trimming removed 10 bases at V and 6 bases at J, with 13 bases between. CDR3 nucleotide sequence: TGCGCCACAGGAGACTTCCTCAATGAGCAGTTCTTC. It codes for CATGDFLNEQFF.

This clone was seen only once. The rearrangement uses TRBV7-2 and TRBJ1-2; D gene unclear. Germline V lookup: CDR1 SGHTA, CDR2 FQGNSA. CDR3 length equals 15 residues. With 6 bases removed from V and 3 bases from J, the gap between germline ends came to 17 bases. The CDR3 region is CASSLSRLTDYGYTF. Here the CDR3 DNA reads TGTGCCAGCAGTCTGTCTAGACTGACGGACTATGGCTACACCTTC.

The CDR3 loop reads CASSGRQETQYF. The CDR3 DNA sequence: TGTGCCAGCAGCGGGAGGCAAGAGACCCAGTACTTC. The gene calls are TRBV7-9 and TRBJ2-5; possibly TRBD2 for D (6 bases). Trimming pared 5 bases from V and 2 bases from J, leaving 6 bases between. This CDR3 has 12 amino acids. The V gene's germline CDR1 is SEHNR and CDR2 FQNEAQ (reference sequence).

This chain joins TRBV10-2 and TRBJ2-3; D gene uncertain. Germline V gene lookup returns CDR1 WSHSY and CDR2 SAAADI. V lost 2 bases to trimming and J lost 5 bases, with 11 bases between them. The CDR3 sequence is 14 residues long. The chain's CDR3 is CASSEGLNGDTQYF. The CDR3 nucleotides read TGCGCCAGCAGTGAGGGGTTGAACGGAGATACGCAGTATTTT.

The chain has TRBV27 and TRBJ2-7; either TRBD1 or TRBD2 may supply D (7 bases each). Germline V lookup: CDR1 MNHEY, CDR2 SMNVEV (reference sequence). Trimming took 3 bases from V and 6 from J, leaving 12 bases between them. The CDR3 is made up of 13 amino acids. The CDR3 DNA follows: TGTGCCAGCAGTTTCGACAGGGAGGGCGAGCAGTACTTC. This gives the protein CASSFDREGEQYF.

The chain recombines TRBV10-3 with TRBJ2-3, with D hard to call. Per germline, CDR1 ENHRY and CDR2 SYGVKD. V was cut by 6 bases and J by 0 bases, with 10 bases left in between. This CDR3 comprises 14 residues. CDR3 nucleotide sequence: TGTGCCATCAGACAAGTGACTAGCACAGATACGCAGTATTTT. It specifies CAIRQVTSTDTQYF.